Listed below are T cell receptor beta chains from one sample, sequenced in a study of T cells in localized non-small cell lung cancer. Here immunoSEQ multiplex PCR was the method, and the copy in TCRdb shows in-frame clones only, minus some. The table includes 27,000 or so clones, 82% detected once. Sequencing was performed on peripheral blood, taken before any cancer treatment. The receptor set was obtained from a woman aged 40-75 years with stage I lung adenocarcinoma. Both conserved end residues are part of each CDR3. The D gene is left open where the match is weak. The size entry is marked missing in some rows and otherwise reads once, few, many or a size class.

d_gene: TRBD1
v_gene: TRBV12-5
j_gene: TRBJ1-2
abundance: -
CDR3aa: CASHLSGGGYGYTF
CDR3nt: TGTGCTAGCCACCTTTCAGGGGGAGGATATGGCTACACCTTC

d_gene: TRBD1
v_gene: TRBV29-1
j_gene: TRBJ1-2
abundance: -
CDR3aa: CSVEEWQGVGYTF
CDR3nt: TGCAGCGTTGAAGAATGGCAGGGGGTGGGCTACACCTTC

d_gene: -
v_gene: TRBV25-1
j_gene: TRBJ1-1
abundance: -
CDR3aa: CASSELMNTEAFF
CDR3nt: TGTGCCAGCAGTGAACTTATGAACACTGAAGCTTTCTTT

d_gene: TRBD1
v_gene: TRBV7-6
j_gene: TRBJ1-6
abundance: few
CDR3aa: CASSRTRGEGDSPLHF
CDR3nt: TGTGCCAGCAGCCGCACCAGGGGGGAAGGAGATTCACCCCTCCACTTT

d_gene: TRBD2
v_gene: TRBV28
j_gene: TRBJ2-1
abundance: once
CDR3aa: CASSLPGVAGNYNEQFF
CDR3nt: TGTGCCAGCAGTCTCCCCGGGGTAGCGGGCAATTACAATGAGCAGTTCTTC

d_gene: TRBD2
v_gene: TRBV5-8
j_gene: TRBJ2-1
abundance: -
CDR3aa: CASSLSSGDHNEQFF
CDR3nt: TGTGCCAGCAGCTTGTCTAGCGGGGATCACAATGAGCAGTTCTTC

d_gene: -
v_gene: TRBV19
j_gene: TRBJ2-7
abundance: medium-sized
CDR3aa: CASSIQVGFQPYEQYF
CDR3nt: TGTGCCAGTAGTATACAGGTAGGGTTCCAGCCCTACGAGCAGTACTTC

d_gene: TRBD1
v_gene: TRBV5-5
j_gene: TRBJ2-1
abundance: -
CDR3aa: CASSSKPGTGGWYEQFF
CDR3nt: TGTGCCAGCAGCTCGAAGCCCGGGACAGGGGGCTGGTATGAGCAGTTCTTC

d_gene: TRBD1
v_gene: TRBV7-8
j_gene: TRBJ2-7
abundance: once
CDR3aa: CAVGRGTGLYEQYF
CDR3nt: TGTGCCGTCGGCAGGGGGACAGGGTTATACGAGCAGTACTTC

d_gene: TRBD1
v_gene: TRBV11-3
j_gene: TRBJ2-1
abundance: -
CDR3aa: CASSLDWGTANEQFF
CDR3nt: TGTGCCAGCAGCTTAGATTGGGGGACAGCCAATGAGCAGTTCTTC

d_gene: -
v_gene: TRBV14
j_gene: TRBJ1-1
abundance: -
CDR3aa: CASSQDRTTEAFF
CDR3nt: TGTGCCAGCAGCCAAGATCGGACCACTGAAGCTTTCTTT

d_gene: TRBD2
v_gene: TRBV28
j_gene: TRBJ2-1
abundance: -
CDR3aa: CASSPNPGRGDNEQFF
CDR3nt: TGTGCCAGCAGTCCCAACCCGGGACGGGGGGACAATGAGCAGTTCTTC

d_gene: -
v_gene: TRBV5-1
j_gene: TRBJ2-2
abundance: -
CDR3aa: CASSSGSANTGELFF
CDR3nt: TGCGCCAGCAGCTCGGGCAGCGCGAACACCGGGGAGCTGTTTTTT

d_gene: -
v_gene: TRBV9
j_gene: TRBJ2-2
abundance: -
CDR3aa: CASSVVSGPGTGELFF
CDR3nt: TGTGCCAGCAGCGTAGTATCAGGGCCGGGCACCGGGGAGCTGTTTTTT

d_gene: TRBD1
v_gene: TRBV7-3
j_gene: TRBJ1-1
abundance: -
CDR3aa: CASSLRRDSTEAFF
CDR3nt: TGTGCCAGCAGCTTAAGAAGGGACAGCACTGAAGCTTTCTTT

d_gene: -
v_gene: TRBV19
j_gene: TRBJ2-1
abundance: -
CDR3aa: CASSRGDYNEQFF
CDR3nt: TGTGCCAGTAGTCGCGGGGACTACAATGAGCAGTTCTTC

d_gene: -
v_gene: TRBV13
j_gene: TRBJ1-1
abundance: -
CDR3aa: CASSRDAVSNTEAFF
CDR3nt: TGTGCCAGCAGCCGGGACGCGGTGAGCAACACTGAAGCTTTCTTT

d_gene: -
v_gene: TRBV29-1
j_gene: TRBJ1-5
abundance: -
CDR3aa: CSATVGNQPQHF
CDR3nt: TGCAGCGCTACTGTAGGCAATCAGCCCCAGCATTTT

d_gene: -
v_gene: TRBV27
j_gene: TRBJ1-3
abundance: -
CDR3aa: CASSLGGLSGNTIYF
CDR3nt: TGTGCCAGCAGTCTGGGGGGGCTCTCCGGAAACACCATATATTTT

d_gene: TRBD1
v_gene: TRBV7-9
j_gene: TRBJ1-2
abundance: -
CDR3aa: CASSLQGGHNYGYTF
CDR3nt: TGTGCCAGCAGCTTACAGGGGGGACACAACTATGGCTACACCTTC

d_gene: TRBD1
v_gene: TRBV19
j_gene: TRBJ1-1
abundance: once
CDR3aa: CASSPGQGTEAFF
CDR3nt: TGTGCCAGTAGTCCGGGACAGGGCACTGAAGCTTTCTTT

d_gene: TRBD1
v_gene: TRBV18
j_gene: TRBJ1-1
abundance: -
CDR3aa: CASSSNPGQGSRNTEAFF
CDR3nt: TGTGCCAGCTCATCGAACCCGGGACAGGGAAGTCGGAACACTGAAGCTTTCTTT

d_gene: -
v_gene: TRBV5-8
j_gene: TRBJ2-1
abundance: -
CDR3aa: CASRPRSYNEQFF
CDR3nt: TGTGCCAGCAGGCCAAGGTCCTACAATGAGCAGTTCTTC

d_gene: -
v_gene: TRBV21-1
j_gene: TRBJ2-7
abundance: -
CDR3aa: CASPGYEQYF
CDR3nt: TGTGCCAGCCCAGGCTACGAGCAGTACTTC

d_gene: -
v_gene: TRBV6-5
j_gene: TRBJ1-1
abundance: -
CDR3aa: CASRYGGEAFF
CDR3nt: TGTGCCAGCAGGTACGGGGGTGAAGCTTTCTTT

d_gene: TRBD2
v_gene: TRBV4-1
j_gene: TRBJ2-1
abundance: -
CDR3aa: CASSQEGGGTEQFF
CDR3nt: TGCGCCAGCAGCCAAGAGGGCGGGGGTACTGAGCAGTTCTTC

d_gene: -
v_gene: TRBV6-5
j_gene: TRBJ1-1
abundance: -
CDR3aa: CASSISANTEAFF
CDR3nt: TGTGCCAGCAGTATCTCAGCGAACACTGAAGCTTTCTTT

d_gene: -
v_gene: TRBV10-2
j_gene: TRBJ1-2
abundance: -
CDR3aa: CASSEAFAGYTF
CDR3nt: TGCGCCAGCAGTGAGGCCTTCGCTGGCTACACCTTC

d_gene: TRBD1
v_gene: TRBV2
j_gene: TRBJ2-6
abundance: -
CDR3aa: CASSLDRAGANVLTF
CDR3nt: TGTGCCAGCAGTTTGGACAGGGCTGGGGCCAACGTCCTGACTTTC

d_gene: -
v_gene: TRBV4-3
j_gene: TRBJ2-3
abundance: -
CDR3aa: CASSQEMGAFTDTQYF
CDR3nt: TGCGCCAGCAGCCAAGAGATGGGGGCCTTCACAGATACGCAGTATTTT

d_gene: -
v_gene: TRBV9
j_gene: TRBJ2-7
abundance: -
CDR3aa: CASSGITGSEQYF
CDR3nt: TGTGCCAGCAGCGGGATAACAGGGAGCGAGCAGTACTTC

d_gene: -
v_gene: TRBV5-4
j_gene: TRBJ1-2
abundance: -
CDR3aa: CASSLGDPHGYTF
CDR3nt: TGTGCCAGCAGCTTGGGGGACCCCCATGGCTACACCTTC

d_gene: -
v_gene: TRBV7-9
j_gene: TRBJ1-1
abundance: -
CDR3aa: CASSYGGGRRGNTEAFF
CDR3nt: TGTGCCAGCAGCTACGGGGGCGGACGGAGAGGGAACACTGAAGCTTTCTTT

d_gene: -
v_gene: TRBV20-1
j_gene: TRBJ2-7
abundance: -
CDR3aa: CSARDSYEQYF
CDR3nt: TGCAGTGCTAGAGACAGCTACGAGCAGTACTTC

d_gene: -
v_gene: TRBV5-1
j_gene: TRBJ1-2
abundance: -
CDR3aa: CASSLGDGNYGYTF
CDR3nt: TGCGCCAGCAGTCTGGGGGACGGAAACTATGGCTACACCTTC

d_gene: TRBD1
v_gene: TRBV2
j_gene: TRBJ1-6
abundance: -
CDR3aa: CASSARQGRDSPLHF
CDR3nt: TGTGCCAGCAGTGCAAGACAGGGACGGGATTCACCCCTCCACTTT

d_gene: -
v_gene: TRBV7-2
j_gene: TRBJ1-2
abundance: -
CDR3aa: CASSRDRLNYGYTF
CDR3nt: TGTGCCAGCAGCAGAGATCGACTGAACTATGGCTACACCTTC

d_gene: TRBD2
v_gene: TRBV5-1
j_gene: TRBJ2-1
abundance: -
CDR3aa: CASSLGPLAGGYNEQFF
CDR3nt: TGCGCCAGCAGCTTGGGCCCGCTAGCGGGGGGCTACAATGAGCAGTTCTTC

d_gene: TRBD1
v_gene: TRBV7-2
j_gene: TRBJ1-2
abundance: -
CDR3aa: CASTPRDRGIYGYTF
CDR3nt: TGTGCCAGCACCCCGCGGGACAGGGGGATCTATGGCTACACCTTC

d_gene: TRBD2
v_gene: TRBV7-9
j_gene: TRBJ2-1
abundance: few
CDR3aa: CASSFTSGGSYNEQFF
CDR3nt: TGTGCCAGCAGCTTTACTAGCGGGGGCTCCTACAATGAGCAGTTCTTC

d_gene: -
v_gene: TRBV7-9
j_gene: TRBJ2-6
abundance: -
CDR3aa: CASSFPPNSGANVLTF
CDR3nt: TGTGCCAGCAGCTTTCCCCCAAACTCTGGGGCCAACGTCCTGACTTTC

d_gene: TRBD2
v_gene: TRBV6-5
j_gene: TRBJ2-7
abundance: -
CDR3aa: CASSYSSGGYEQYF
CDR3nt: TGTGCCAGCAGTTACTCATCCGGGGGGTACGAGCAGTACTTC

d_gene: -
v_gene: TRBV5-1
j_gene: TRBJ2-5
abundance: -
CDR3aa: CASSQNQETQYF
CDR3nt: TGCGCCAGCAGCCAGAACCAAGAGACCCAGTACTTC

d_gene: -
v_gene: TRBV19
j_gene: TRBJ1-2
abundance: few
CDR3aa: CASINGTLGGGYTF
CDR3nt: TGTGCCAGTATCAACGGGACACTGGGCGGTGGCTACACCTTC

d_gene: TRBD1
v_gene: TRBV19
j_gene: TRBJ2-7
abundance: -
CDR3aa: CASRGQGAAEQYF
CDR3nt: TGTGCCAGTAGGGGACAGGGGGCGGCCGAGCAGTACTTC

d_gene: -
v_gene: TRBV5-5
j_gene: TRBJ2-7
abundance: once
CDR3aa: CASSSQGRHAYEQYF
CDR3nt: TGTGCCAGCAGCTCCCAGGGCAGGCACGCCTACGAGCAGTACTTC

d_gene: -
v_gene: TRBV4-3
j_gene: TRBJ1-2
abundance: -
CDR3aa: CASSHPGARYGYTF
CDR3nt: TGCGCCAGCAGCCATCCCGGGGCTCGCTATGGCTACACCTTC

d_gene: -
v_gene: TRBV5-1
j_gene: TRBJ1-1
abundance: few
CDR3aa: CASSLEGTAFF
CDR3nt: TGCGCCAGCAGCTTGGAGGGGACAGCTTTCTTT

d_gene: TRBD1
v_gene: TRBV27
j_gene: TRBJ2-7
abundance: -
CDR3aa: CASSLTGGREQYF
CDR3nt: TGTGCCAGCAGTTTAACAGGGGGGAGGGAGCAGTACTTC

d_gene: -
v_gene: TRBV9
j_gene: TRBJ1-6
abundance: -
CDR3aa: CASSASDGGNSPLHF
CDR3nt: TGTGCCAGCAGCGCTTCTGACGGTGGGAATTCACCCCTCCACTTT

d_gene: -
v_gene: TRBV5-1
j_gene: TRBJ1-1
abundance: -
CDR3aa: CASSFRVGNTEAFF
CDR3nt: TGCGCCAGCAGCTTCCGGGTTGGGAACACTGAAGCTTTCTTT

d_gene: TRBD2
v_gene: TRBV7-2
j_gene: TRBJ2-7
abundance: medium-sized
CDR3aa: CASSFRLAGATYEQYF
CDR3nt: TGTGCCAGCAGCTTCCGACTAGCGGGGGCGACCTACGAGCAGTACTTC

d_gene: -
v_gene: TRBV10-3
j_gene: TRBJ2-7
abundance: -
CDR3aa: CAISESGNYVQYF
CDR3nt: TGTGCCATCAGTGAGTCTGGGAATTACGTGCAGTACTTC